A selection of T cell receptor beta chains follows, all from one sample in a study of blood T cell repertoires in COVID-19. This table comes from immunoSEQ multiplex PCR, and its TCRdb copy is limited to in-frame clones, with some not included. This sample has 150,000 to 200,000 clones, with roughly 74% found just once. The sequencing sample was made of peripheral blood. The receptors originated from a woman aged 80 or over with acute or convalescent COVID-19. Both conserved end residues are part of each CDR3. The D gene is left open where the match is weak. Clone sizes are given selectively: once, few, many, or a class where the clone is expanded.

abundance	d_gene	j_gene	v_gene	CDR3nt	CDR3aa
-	TRBD1	TRBJ2-2	TRBV27	TGTGCCAGCAGTCCCCTGGGGACAGGGGGGGGCACCGGGGAGCTGTTTTTT	CASSPLGTGGGTGELFF
-	-	TRBJ1-6	TRBV30	TGTGCCTGGAGCGAGACAGGAAAAAATTCACCCCTCCACTTT	CAWSETGKNSPLHF
-	TRBD1	TRBJ2-5	TRBV7-9	TGTGCCAGCAGCTCTCGGACAGGGGAAGAGACCCAGTACTTC	CASSSRTGEETQYF
-	TRBD2	TRBJ2-3	TRBV7-3	TGTGCCAGCAGCTCCTACGGAGCGGGACCGACAGATACGCAGTATTTT	CASSSYGAGPTDTQYF
few	-	TRBJ1-3	TRBV7-9	TGTGCCAGCAGCTTGTTGGGGCGCGCTGGAAACACCATATATTTT	CASSLLGRAGNTIYF
-	TRBD1	TRBJ1-2	TRBV5-1	TGCGCCAGCAGCTGGGACAGTCCGAACTATGGCTACACCTTC	CASSWDSPNYGYTF
-	TRBD1	TRBJ1-6	TRBV30	TGTGCCTGGGACAGGGGGAATAATTCACCCCTCCACTTT	CAWDRGNNSPLHF
-	-	TRBJ2-7	TRBV7-2	TGTGCCAGCAGCTTAAACACCCCCTACGAGCAGTACTTC	CASSLNTPYEQYF
-	-	TRBJ1-6	TRBV3-1/TRBV3-2	TGTGCCAGCAGCCAAAGGGGGAATAATTCACCCCTCCACTTT	CASSQRGNNSPLHF
few	-	TRBJ2-1	TRBV19	TGTGCCAGTAGTATAGATCGCGGAGACAATGAGCAGTTCTTC	CASSIDRGDNEQFF
-	-	TRBJ1-4	TRBV2	TGTGCCAGCACCGAAAGGAGTGAAAAACTGTTTTTT	CASTERSEKLFF
-	-	TRBJ2-3	TRBV7-6	TGTGCCAGCAGACCAACGGGGACAGATACGCAGTATTTT	CASRPTGTDTQYF
-	-	TRBJ2-1	TRBV9	TGTGCCAGCAGCTTTAGCGGCAGCTCCTACAATGAGCAGTTCTTC	CASSFSGSSYNEQFF
-	TRBD1	TRBJ1-5	TRBV2	TGTGCCAGCAAGGAGCAGGGGGCGGGCAATCAGCCCCAGCATTTT	CASKEQGAGNQPQHF
-	-	TRBJ1-2	TRBV28	TGTGCCAGCAGTTTACAGGGCCGCCTCTATGGCTACACCTTC	CASSLQGRLYGYTF
-	-	TRBJ1-2	TRBV7-2	TGTGCCAGCAGCTTAGGTGGCCCGCACTATGGCTACACCTTC	CASSLGGPHYGYTF
few	-	TRBJ1-1	TRBV5-5	TGTGCCAGCAGCATCGACAGGAACACTGAAGCTTTCTTT	CASSIDRNTEAFF
-	-	TRBJ2-5	TRBV18	TGTGCCAGCTCATCGGGACTCCGGGAGACCCAGTACTTC	CASSSGLRETQYF
-	-	TRBJ2-7	TRBV5-1	TGCGCCAGCAGCTTCGGAAGGGGTGTTAGGGACGAGCAGTACTTC	CASSFGRGVRDEQYF
-	TRBD2	TRBJ2-2	TRBV2	TGTGCCAGCAGGGAAGCGGGGGGGAACACCGGGGAGCTGTTTTTT	CASREAGGNTGELFF
-	-	TRBJ2-5	TRBV4-1	TGCGCCAGCAGCCAAGATTCCGGGGGTGGCGGCCGGGAGACCCAGTACTTC	CASSQDSGGGGRETQYF
-	TRBD1	TRBJ1-1	TRBV4-1	TGCGCCAGCAGCCAAGATAGGGCAGGGGGCACTGAAGCTTTCTTT	CASSQDRAGGTEAFF
-	TRBD1	TRBJ2-7	TRBV18	TGTGCCAGCTCAGAGGGGGCTCCGGGCTACGAGCAGTACTTC	CASSEGAPGYEQYF
-	TRBD1	TRBJ1-4	TRBV25-1	TGTGCCAGCAGTGTGCCGGGACAGTCTAATGAAAAACTGTTTTTT	CASSVPGQSNEKLFF
-	TRBD2	TRBJ2-4	TRBV14	TGTGCCAGCAGCCCTCCGGGAGGGCCAGGGGCCAAAAACATTCAGTACTTC	CASSPPGGPGAKNIQYF
-	-	TRBJ2-7	TRBV19	TGTGCCAGTAGGAGACAGTCCAGGGGATCATCCTACGAGCAGTACTTC	CASRRQSRGSSYEQYF
-	-	TRBJ1-1	TRBV10-1	TGCGCCAGCAGTGAGTCAGGGAGGATAACTGAAGCTTTCTTT	CASSESGRITEAFF
-	TRBD2	TRBJ2-3	TRBV19	TGTGCCAGTAGTAAGGCGGGAGGGAACACAGATACGCAGTATTTT	CASSKAGGNTDTQYF
-	TRBD1	TRBJ1-4	TRBV27	TGTGCCAGCAGTCGACAGGGGACTAATGAAAAACTGTTTTTT	CASSRQGTNEKLFF
-	TRBD1	TRBJ2-1	TRBV12-5	TGTGCTAGTGGTTTGGGTGGGAGAACAGGGGGCATGAATGAGCAGTTCTTC	CASGLGGRTGGMNEQFF
-	-	TRBJ1-5	TRBV27	TGTGCCAGCAGCCCGACGGGGGGCTATCAGCCCCAGCATTTT	CASSPTGGYQPQHF
-	-	TRBJ2-2	TRBV5-1	TGCGCCAGCAGAACAGGGCCTAACACCGGGGAGCTGTTTTTT	CASRTGPNTGELFF